This TCR beta chain was identified during a study of regulatory T cells in long-lasting Graves disease. V gave up 6 bases and J gave up 3 bases, with 14 bases separating them. The CDR3 is 13 amino acids. The V gene's germline CDR1 is DFQATT and CDR2 SNEGSKA (reference sequence). Through Arm-PCR of CDR3 regions and iRepertoire HTBI primers, TCR beta libraries were built. TCRdb reanalysed the multiplex PCR reads using MiXCR and keeps one entry per CDR3 protein. The sample shows approximately 470,000 distinct CDR3 sequences, around 15% of them seen only once. Time point meaning: newly diagnosed GD, antithyroid drugs for less than 3 months. PBMCs provided the RNA from which the TCR library was made. Separately, the same data were catalogued under a study of T cells in Graves' hyperthyroidism and ophthalmopathy. From that report: Each diagnosis drew on symptoms, thyroxine, TRAb, thyroid ultrasound and orbital computed tomography findings. The HTBI primer set drove a first-round RT-PCR of the TCR CDR3.

The receptor was isolated from a middle-aged man with Graves disease. J is TRBJ1-2 and V is TRBV20-1; D gene ambiguous. The specimen was peripheral blood mononuclear cells (PBMCs), collected at new diagnosis, from a patient treated with antithyroid drugs. This CDR3 reads CSAAEGADYGYTF. CDR3 coding DNA: TGCAGTGCCGCGGAAGGAGCCGACTATGGCTACACCTTC.